A single T cell receptor (beta chain) is shown here with its context. Its target is not known. The PCR made use of 60 Vbeta and 13 Jbeta primers. Only in-frame clones appear in the TCRdb table, and some are missing; sequencing was by immunoSEQ multiplex PCR. The sample carries tens of thousands of clones, 67% recorded once. This sample stems from a study of cytomegalovirus exposure and HLA in healthy donors. Regarding the study as a whole: One variant, a missense change in DCLRE1C, was linked in a later analysis to TCR beta V- and J-gene trimming. Some TCR beta chains (more than 150 of them) were listed as cytomegalovirus-associated. Several of the most significant clusters appeared linked to common viral pathogens, based on a later analysis.

The receptor was derived from a woman in her 50s in good health and CMV-seropositive. The sample was PBMCs.

CDR3 in amino acids: CASGGEGESPLHF. The CDR3 bases are TGTGCCAGCGGGGGGGAAGGGGAATCACCCCTCCACTTT. The chain employs TRBV2 and TRBJ1-6; possible D gene TRBD1, 5 bases. Trimming pared 8 bases from V and 10 bases from J, leaving 15 bases between. Germline V gives CDR1 SNHLY, CDR2 FYNNEI. The CDR3 contains 13 residues.